These T cell receptor beta chains were read from a single sample in a study of cytomegalovirus exposure and HLA in healthy donors. Some clones are missing from TCRdb's copy, which holds only in-frame ones; the method was immunoSEQ multiplex PCR. The sample carries over 150,000 clones, 75% to 85% recorded once. Sequencing was carried out using PBMCs. These TCRs come from a man aged 25-45 years in good health and CMV-seronegative. CDR3s include the opening cysteine and the closing phenylalanine or tryptophan. The D gene is left open where the match is weak. The listing skips clone size in some rows; elsewhere it reads once, few, many or a size class.

size: .
J: TRBJ1-1
V: TRBV10-3
D: .
CDR3: CAISESRRSPNTEAFF

size: .
J: TRBJ1-2
V: TRBV2
D: TRBD1
CDR3: CASSEGRDRVIYGYTF

size: .
J: TRBJ1-2
V: TRBV5-1
D: TRBD1
CDR3: CASSSTGTGNGYTF

size: .
J: TRBJ2-7
V: TRBV7-7
D: .
CDR3: CASSLEAGYEQYF

size: few
J: TRBJ1-5
V: TRBV27
D: .
CDR3: CASSFLGGDMSNQPQHF

size: .
J: TRBJ1-5
V: TRBV5-4
D: TRBD1
CDR3: CASSLAGGQPQHF

size: once
J: TRBJ1-1
V: TRBV23-1
D: .
CDR3: CASSQSGAREAFF

size: .
J: TRBJ1-3
V: TRBV5-6
D: .
CDR3: CASSLLISGNTIYF

size: once
J: TRBJ2-5
V: TRBV7-8
D: .
CDR3: CASSYRGGWETQYF

size: .
J: TRBJ1-2
V: TRBV5-1
D: .
CDR3: CASSPGRVYGYTF

size: .
J: TRBJ2-3
V: TRBV5-6
D: .
CDR3: CASSLYQVDTQYF

size: .
J: TRBJ1-5
V: TRBV5-6
D: .
CDR3: CASSLAGSNQPQHF

size: .
J: TRBJ2-1
V: TRBV5-1
D: .
CDR3: CASSLVVRGDNEQFF

size: .
J: TRBJ1-1
V: TRBV11-1
D: .
CDR3: CASTWVGGGPEAFF

size: .
J: TRBJ2-7
V: TRBV27
D: .
CDR3: CASSLSDVRGVARGAYEQYF

size: few
J: TRBJ1-2
V: TRBV5-5
D: TRBD1
CDR3: CASSLETGPYGYTF

size: .
J: TRBJ2-7
V: TRBV5-1
D: .
CDR3: CASSLETVLFPGEQYF

size: few
J: TRBJ2-7
V: TRBV5-1
D: TRBD2
CDR3: CASSLTSGRALEQYF

size: once
J: TRBJ2-1
V: TRBV6-4
D: TRBD2
CDR3: CASSDSGLAGANEQFF

size: .
J: TRBJ1-5
V: TRBV2
D: TRBD1
CDR3: CASSKDRGGQPQHF

size: .
J: TRBJ1-2
V: TRBV27
D: TRBD1
CDR3: CASHPQGVPNYGYTF

size: few
J: TRBJ2-3
V: TRBV25-1
D: TRBD2
CDR3: CASSGVGGRGTDTQYF

size: once
J: TRBJ2-5
V: TRBV19
D: TRBD1
CDR3: CASSSWTGEETQYF

size: .
J: TRBJ1-4
V: TRBV19
D: .
CDR3: CASSTGGVNGLFF

size: few
J: .
V: TRBV5-6
D: TRBD1
CDR3: CASRQGPYEQYF

size: .
J: TRBJ1-1
V: TRBV6-6
D: .
CDR3: CASCNIGNTEAFF

size: .
J: TRBJ2-3
V: TRBV15
D: TRBD2
CDR3: CATSRTSGRVTDTQYF

size: .
J: TRBJ2-3
V: TRBV19
D: .
CDR3: CASSMGRSTDTQYF

size: .
J: TRBJ2-7
V: TRBV5-1
D: .
CDR3: CASSGLGSYEQYF

size: .
J: .
V: TRBV29-1
D: .
CDR3: CSVEVTYEQYF

size: once
J: TRBJ2-7
V: TRBV7-6
D: .
CDR3: CASSLEPSGLSYEQYF

size: .
J: TRBJ2-7
V: TRBV27
D: .
CDR3: CASSPLGLLRYEQYF

size: .
J: TRBJ2-1
V: TRBV5-1
D: TRBD2
CDR3: CASSLEGTSLNNEQFF

size: .
J: TRBJ1-3
V: TRBV19
D: TRBD1
CDR3: CASSMKGAEGNTIYF

size: once
J: TRBJ1-1
V: TRBV6-1
D: .
CDR3: CASRDSPNTEAFF

size: .
J: TRBJ1-3
V: TRBV6-1
D: .
CDR3: CASSGGGSGGNTIYF

size: .
J: TRBJ1-1
V: TRBV5-5
D: TRBD1
CDR3: CASSPEPGQGGTEAFF

size: .
J: TRBJ2-1
V: TRBV5-6
D: .
CDR3: CASVEEGRTYNEQFF

size: once
J: TRBJ2-5
V: TRBV15
D: .
CDR3: CATSRGGADETQYF

size: .
J: TRBJ2-7
V: TRBV5-1
D: .
CDR3: CASSLDSTYEQYF

size: few
J: TRBJ1-5
V: TRBV30
D: .
CDR3: CAWSVGRQYNSNQPQHF

size: .
J: TRBJ1-2
V: TRBV10-1
D: .
CDR3: CASSRQGINYGYTF

size: .
J: TRBJ2-6
V: TRBV25-1
D: .
CDR3: CASRATGGAGANVLTF

size: few
J: TRBJ2-1
V: TRBV13
D: TRBD2
CDR3: CASSGSGSSYNEQFF

size: .
J: TRBJ1-5
V: TRBV6-6
D: .
CDR3: CASSFQQKHQPQHF

size: .
J: TRBJ2-7
V: TRBV27
D: TRBD1
CDR3: CASSSWTGEGYEQYF

size: .
J: TRBJ1-5
V: TRBV5-4
D: .
CDR3: CASSLDRGGGNQPQHF

size: .
J: TRBJ1-1
V: TRBV5-1
D: TRBD1
CDR3: CASSGTLQGMGMNTEAFF

size: .
J: TRBJ1-2
V: TRBV7-9
D: TRBD1
CDR3: CASSLVRQGADGYTF

size: .
J: TRBJ2-7
V: TRBV18
D: .
CDR3: CASSPRTDTYEQYF

size: once
J: TRBJ1-5
V: TRBV28
D: .
CDR3: CASKRGPRQPQHF

size: .
J: TRBJ2-5
V: TRBV11-2
D: TRBD2
CDR3: CASTPGGRETQYF

size: .
J: TRBJ2-7
V: TRBV5-1
D: TRBD1
CDR3: CASSLGDSLYEQYF